Listed here are 17 T cell receptor beta chains from one sample, sequenced in a study of cytotoxic CD8 clonotypes in ibrutinib-treated CLL. Produced via immunoSEQ multiplex PCR; TCRdb's table is partial and in-frame only. Found here are nearly 300,000 clones, around 76% of them singletons; the top ten hold roughly 5%. Specimen: PBMCs, collected at disease progression, from a patient treated with ibrutinib. These receptors all stem from a human donor with chronic lymphocytic leukemia.

The rearrangement uses TRBV29-1 and TRBJ2-7, with unresolved D. Trimming took 2 bases from V and 6 from J, leaving 17 bases between them. Germline assignment: CDR1 SQVTM and CDR2 ANQGSEA. CDR3 size: 14 residues. CDR3 nucleotides: TGCAGCGTTGAAATAGAATTCCCTTGGGCCGAGCAGTACTTC. Its translation: CSVEIEFPWAEQYF.

The chain joins TRBV7-2 to TRBJ2-5; 9 nucleotides align to TRBD1. V shed 5 bases, J shed 2 bases, and the junction held 6 bases outside the gene matches. This CDR3 region has 15 residues. Germline CDR1 and CDR2: SGHTA and FQGNSA. In DNA, the CDR3 is TGTGCCAGCAGCCCCTACAGGGGGCGGCAAGAGACCCAGTACTTC. Its protein product is CASSPYRGRQETQYF.

The V gene is TRBV11-2, the J gene TRBJ2-3, with a weak D call TRBD1 (6 bases). Germline CDR1 SGHAT, CDR2 FQNNGV. V lost 1 base, J lost 2 bases, and 16 bases lay in between. The CDR3 sequence is 17 residues long. The CDR3 spells CASSLVFPQGSTDTQYF. In nucleotides, the CDR3 is TGTGCCAGCAGCTTAGTGTTTCCCCAGGGGTCCACAGATACGCAGTATTTT.

The chain has TRBV7-8 and TRBJ2-2, with 8 bases that match TRBD2. Trimming took 3 bases from V and 0 from J; bases not matched to a gene: 3. The CDR3 contains 16 residues. Germline V gene data show CDR1 as SGHVS and CDR2 as FQNEAQ. The DNA of the CDR3 is TGTGCCAGCAGCTTGCGGGGGGCACCGAACACCGGGGAGCTGTTTTTT. It encodes CASSLRGAPNTGELFF.

This CDR3 is CASSPGVGRDQYF. The CDR3 region has the DNA TGTGCCAGCAGCCCCGGGGTAGGCAGGGACCAGTACTTC. The chain has TRBV5-6 and TRBJ2-5; D might be TRBD1 or TRBD2, each matching 5 bases. The CDR3 consists of 13 residues. V was cut by 4 bases and J by 10 bases, with 17 bases left in between. Germline V gene lookup returns CDR1 SGHDT and CDR2 YYEEEE.

There are a few counts of this clone. The chain employs TRBV19 and TRBJ2-5, with 8 bases matching TRBD1. V gave up 1 base and J gave up 7 bases; unmatched junction bases: 2. Germline V gene data show CDR1 as LNHDA and CDR2 as SQIVND (reference sequence). The length of the CDR3 is 13 residues. CDR3 nucleotides: TGTGCCAGTAGTATAGCAGGACAGGGGACCCAGTACTTC. It is translated as CASSIAGQGTQYF.

This chain connects TRBV11-2 to TRBJ2-7, with 8 positions matching TRBD2. The CDR3 has 16 residues. J lost 0 bases, V lost 5 bases, and 9 bases had no gene match. Germline lookup yields CDR1 SGHAT and CDR2 FQNNGV. CDR3 in DNA: TGTGCCAGCAGCCGGCTTGAGCGGGGGAGCTCCTACGAGCAGTACTTC. Translated, it gives CASSRLERGSSYEQYF.

V gene TRBV15 combines with J gene TRBJ1-2; 11 bases are a match to TRBD1. The CDR3 has 17 amino acids. The germline gives CDR1 LNHNV, CDR2 YYDKDF (reference sequence). Trimming took 3 bases from V and 2 from J; bases not matched to a gene: 8. CDR3 DNA sequence: TGTGCCACCAGCAGGGACAGGGGGCTAAGAGTCAACTATGGCTACACCTTC. It specifies CATSRDRGLRVNYGYTF.

The J gene is TRBJ2-7, the V gene TRBV27; 8 bases are a match to TRBD1. The CDR3 runs to 15 residues. Germline CDR1 reads MNHEY; CDR2 reads SMNVEV (reference sequence). V lost 5 bases, J lost 5 bases, and 11 bases stayed unmatched. The CDR3 nucleotides are TGTGCCAGCAGTCCTCAGGGGGCGCGGGTCAACGAGCAGTACTTC. Protein sequence: CASSPQGARVNEQYF.

The V gene is TRBV20-1, the J gene TRBJ1-2; D unresolved. V dropped 2 bases and J dropped 6 bases, with 1 base sitting between them. This CDR3 spans 9 amino acids. The germline V gene encodes CDR1 DFQATT and CDR2 SNEGSKA (reference sequence). The CDR3, as DNA: TGCAGTGCTAGAAATGGCTACACCTTC. It translates to CSARNGYTF.

The J gene is TRBJ2-5, the V gene TRBV27; TRBD2 is a possible D gene (6 bases). CDR1 is MNHEY and CDR2 is SMNVEV in the germline V gene (reference sequence). The CDR3 is 12 residues long. V lost 5 bases and J lost 5, with 9 bases in between. CDR3 region: CASSLRGETQYF. The CDR3 bases are TGTGCCAGCAGTCTCCGGGGGGAGACCCAGTACTTC.

This rearrangement joins TRBV10-2 to TRBJ2-1; D gene ambiguous. Germline CDR1 is WSHSY and CDR2 is SAAADI. V lost 7 bases to trimming and J lost 3 bases, with 10 bases between them. The CDR3 runs to 13 residues. The CDR3 protein is CASMDDYYNEQFF. Written as DNA, the CDR3 is TGCGCCAGCATGGACGATTACTACAATGAGCAGTTCTTC.

This clone appeared a few times. The chain recombines TRBV27 with TRBJ1-4; TRBD1 might be the D (5 bases). CDR3 length equals 16 residues. The V and J ends lost 1 base and 6 bases respectively, with 15 bases between them. CDR1 and CDR2 (germline): MNHEY, SMNVEV (reference sequence). Here the CDR3 DNA reads TGTGCCAGCAGTTTATATCCCGGGGACGGTGATGAAAAACTGTTTTTT. This encodes CASSLYPGDGDEKLFF.

The genes are TRBV23-1 and TRBJ1-1, with TRBD1 matching 8 bases. TRBV23-1 is treated as an ORF (open reading frame) with a function not yet certain. With 0 bases clipped from V and 3 bases from J, the junction kept 12 bases outside the gene matches. The CDR3 sequence is 18 residues long. CDR3 sequence: CASSQSVTGEVMDTEAFF. DNA of the CDR3: TGCGCCAGCAGTCAATCTGTGACAGGGGAGGTGATGGACACTGAAGCTTTCTTT.

In its sample, this clone was seen a few times. This sequence joins TRBV5-4 and TRBJ1-1; D not resolved. Deletions cut 0 bases from V and 4 bases from J, with 10 bases between. The germline CDR1 and CDR2 sequences are SGHNT and YYREEE (reference sequence). CDR3 size: 14 residues. The chain's CDR3 is CASSLVGSPTEAFF. In DNA, the CDR3 is TGTGCCAGCAGCTTGGTGGGCAGCCCCACTGAAGCTTTCTTT.

The rearrangement links TRBV6-5 to TRBJ2-2; D gene unclear. The V gene's germline CDR1 is MNHEY and CDR2 SVGAGI. V was cut by 2 bases and J by 3 bases, with 7 bases left in between. This CDR3 spans 14 amino acids. In DNA, the CDR3 is TGTGCCAGCAGTTACGAATCGGACACCGGGGAGCTGTTTTTT. This encodes CASSYESDTGELFF.

This clone was seen just once. The chain carries TRBV2 and TRBJ1-6; TRBD1 matches 8 bases. The CDR3 spans 16 residues. J gave up 4 bases and V 6 bases, and 8 bases lay outside the gene matches. Germline V CDR1 and CDR2: SNHLY, FYNNEI. The CDR3 nucleotides read TGTGCCAGCAGCCGAGCGACAGGGGATTATAATTCACCCCTCCACTTT. Translated, it gives CASSRATGDYNSPLHF.